This TCR beta chain was recovered during a study of CXCR3-negative and CXCR3-positive naive CD8 T cells. By phenotype, naive CD8+ T cells were CD45RO-CCR7+CD27+CD95-. Carrying UMI labels, the TRB cDNA libraries were prepared through 5' RACE. TCRdb reprocessed the 5' RACE reads and stores each CDR3 protein as one record, lacking DNA. The sample features around 63,000 distinct CDR3 sequences, with about 0.8% in its top ten. Germline values: CDR1 LNHDA, CDR2 SQIVND (reference sequence). This CDR3 spans 16 amino acids. With respect to this clonotype: Its antigen is undetermined.

Study-wide results and caveats: The study found that naive CXCR3-negative and CXCR3-positive cells shared TRBV-TRBJ usage, while memory cells differed. Higher TRB CDR3 hydrophobicity marked CXCR3-positive naive cells relative to CXCR3-negative naive cells.

The genes are TRBV19 and TRBJ2-1. This sequence originates from a human donor in good health. Some clones in this sample may be carry-over from other donors' samples. Sequenced input: naive CXCR3+ CD8+ T cells from blood. Noted subset: CD45RO-CCR7+CD27+CD95- naive CD8+ T cells expressing CXCR3 (TNR3+). The chain's CDR3 is CASTLDRQNSYNEQFF.